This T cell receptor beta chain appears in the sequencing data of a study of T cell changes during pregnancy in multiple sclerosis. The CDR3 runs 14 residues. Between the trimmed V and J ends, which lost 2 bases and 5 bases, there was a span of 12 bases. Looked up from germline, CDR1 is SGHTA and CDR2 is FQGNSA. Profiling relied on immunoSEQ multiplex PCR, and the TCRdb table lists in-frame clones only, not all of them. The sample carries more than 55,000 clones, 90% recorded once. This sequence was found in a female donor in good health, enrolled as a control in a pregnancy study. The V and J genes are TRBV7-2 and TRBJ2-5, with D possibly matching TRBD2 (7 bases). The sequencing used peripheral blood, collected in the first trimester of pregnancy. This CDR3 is CASSLSGTWETQYF. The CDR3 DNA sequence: TGTGCCAGCAGCTTAAGCGGGACATGGGAGACCCAGTACTTC.